This passage covers 16 T cell receptor beta chains from one sample sequenced in a study of T cells in Graves' hyperthyroidism and ophthalmopathy. Amplification of TCR beta CDR3 regions was performed using RNA transcripts as template. The study used the HTBI primer set for a first-round RT-PCR of the TCR CDR3. Each CDR3 protein is one row after TCRdb ran MiXCR on the multiplex PCR reads. The sample consists of about 740,000 distinct CDR3 sequences, 12% to 15% of them appearing once. Material: blood. The origin of the receptors is a woman aged 18 to 35 with Graves' hyperthyroidism.

There are many counts of this clonotype. V is TRBV20-1 and J is TRBJ2-7; 10 bases align to TRBD2. Germline loops: CDR1 DFQATT, CDR2 SNEGSKA (reference sequence). This CDR3 is 15 amino acids long. Trimming took 4 bases from V and 2 from J; bases not matched to a gene: 8. CDR3 sequence reads: CSAMGVAGGPYEQYF. CDR3 sequence (DNA): TGCAGTGCTATGGGGGTAGCGGGAGGACCCTACGAGCAGTACTTC.

Only a few counts were recorded for this clonotype. The chain joins TRBV12-3 or TRBV12-4 to TRBJ2-7; D unclear. This CDR3 has 13 residues. V lost 2 bases, J lost 1 base, and 6 bases lay in between. The CDR3 region has the DNA TGTGCCAGCAGTTTATGGCTTTCCTACGAGCAGTACTTC. This gives the protein CASSLWLSYEQYF.

This clonotype was seen repeatedly, ten times or more. The V and J genes are TRBV7-9 and TRBJ2-7; 8 nucleotides match TRBD1. V lost 5 bases and J lost 6; bases outside the gene matches: 12. The CDR3 loop spans 15 amino acids. From germline, CDR1 is SEHNR and CDR2 FQNEAQ (reference sequence). The CDR3 sequence: CASSPRDRSAGEQYF. The CDR3 nucleotides are TGTGCCAGCAGCCCCCGGGACAGGAGCGCGGGCGAGCAGTACTTC.

This clonotype was found a few times. The gene calls are TRBV28 and TRBJ1-4; D gene unclear. Germline V gives CDR1 MDHEN, CDR2 SYDVKM. V was cut by 4 bases and J by 4 bases, with 13 bases left in between. The CDR3 covers 15 residues. The chain's CDR3 is CASSSNRHLNEKLFF. The CDR3 coding sequence is TGTGCCAGCAGTTCAAATCGACACCTTAATGAAAAACTGTTTTTT.

This clonotype was found many times. The rearrangement links TRBV3-1 to TRBJ2-7; TRBD2 matches 9 bases. Trimming removed 4 bases from V and 2 bases from J; junction bases left unmatched: 12. CDR1 is LGHDT, CDR2 YNNKEL, per germline (reference sequence). The CDR3 sequence is 17 residues long. CDR3 in DNA: TGTGCCAGCAGCCGACGAGGGGCCCTAGCGGGAACCTACGAGCAGTACTTC. Residues: CASSRRGALAGTYEQYF.

The sample holds a few counts of this clonotype. The chain is built from TRBV28 and TRBJ1-2, with a tentative D call TRBD1 (5 bases). The germline gives CDR1 MDHEN, CDR2 SYDVKM. There are 15 residues in the CDR3. V gave up 6 bases and J gave up 3 bases, with 17 bases separating them. CDR3 DNA: TGTGCCAGCAGCCTCTGGGGGGAGCGGGACTATGGCTACACCTTC. This codes for CASSLWGERDYGYTF.

The V gene is TRBV7-2, the J gene TRBJ2-1, with TRBD2 matching over 11 bases. The CDR3 covers 16 residues. J lost 7 bases, V lost 1 base, and 6 bases had no gene match. Germline V gives CDR1 SGHTA, CDR2 FQGNSA. CDR3 coding DNA: TGTGCCAGCAGCTTAGTTCCTACTAGCGGGAGTAATGAGCAGTTCTTC. This encodes CASSLVPTSGSNEQFF. Based on the CDR3 plus reference TRBV7-2 and TRBJ2-1, the full variable domain is GAGVSQSPSNKVTEKGKDVELRCDPISGHTALYWYRQSLGQGLEFLIYFQGNSAPDKSGLPSDRFSAERTGGSVSTLTIQRTQQEDSAVYLCASSLVPTSGSNEQFFGPGTRLTVL.

As concerns this clonotype: This clone may be a read error of a much larger clone one base away. The V gene is TRBV18, the J gene TRBJ2-1; tentatively, D is TRBD1 (5 bases). The V gene's germline CDR1 is KGHSH and CDR2 LQKENI. The CDR3 has 16 amino acids. CDR3 amino acids: CVSSPPVGEQFGEQFF. For the CDR3, the DNA is TGTGTCAGCTCACCACCGGTAGGGGAACAGTTCGGTGAGCAGTTCTTC.

This clonotype was recorded a few times. The chain carries TRBV24-1 and TRBJ2-7; 12 nucleotides line up with TRBD1. CDR3 size: 16 residues. Germline values: CDR1 KGHDR, CDR2 SFDVKD. V lost 2 bases and J lost 3; bases outside the gene matches: 4. CDR3 residues: CATSDSRDRGLYEQYF. CDR3 in DNA: TGTGCCACCAGTGATTCCCGGGACAGGGGGCTCTACGAGCAGTACTTC.

This clonotype was picked up many times. V is TRBV27 and J is TRBJ1-5; weak D call: TRBD1 (5 bases). The germline V and J ends were trimmed by 3 bases and 7 bases, with 10 bases remaining between them. This CDR3 is 13 amino acids long. Per germline, CDR1 MNHEY and CDR2 SMNVEV (reference sequence). For the CDR3, the DNA is TGTGCCAGCAGTTTCAGGGCGGACCAGCCCCAGCATTTT. Its translation: CASSFRADQPQHF.

The chain recombines TRBV28 with TRBJ2-1; D is undetermined. CDR1 is MDHEN, CDR2 SYDVKM, per germline. The V end was cut by 6 bases, the J end by 5 bases, with 17 bases between. The CDR3 is 15 residues long. Written as DNA, the CDR3 is TGTGCCAGCAGCCGTCAGGTATGGGCTAACAATGAGCAGTTCTTC. Its translation is CASSRQVWANNEQFF.

This clonotype occurred a few times. A junction boundary mismatches the germline segment, possibly from a read error. This chain links TRBV11-2 with TRBJ2-7, with 8 bases identical to TRBD1. The CDR3 covers 16 residues. CDR1 is SGHAT and CDR2 is FQNNGV in the germline V gene. CDR3 DNA: TGTGCCAACAGCTTAGGAGCGGACAGGGTCCCCTACGAGCAGTACTTC. This encodes CANSLGADRVPYEQYF.

This clonotype was observed many times. This chain joins TRBV7-9 and TRBJ2-5, with a tentative D call TRBD2 (5 bases). V was pared by 1 base and J by 0 bases, with 15 bases between. The length of the CDR3 is 17 residues. CDR1 and CDR2 (germline): SEHNR, FQNEAQ (reference sequence). The CDR3 DNA reads TGTGCCAGCAGCTTAGGCTCCGGGCGGGCGGACCAAGAGACCCAGTACTTC. As protein: CASSLGSGRADQETQYF.

Many counts were recorded for this clonotype. The rearrangement uses TRBV24-1 and TRBJ2-1, with 8 bases fitting TRBD2. The V gene end was trimmed by 4 bases and the J gene end by 8 bases; junction bases not matched to a gene: 9. This CDR3 region has 15 residues. Germline V gene lookup returns CDR1 KGHDR and CDR2 SFDVKD. CDR3 residues: CATSDFLRGGYEQFF. The DNA for the CDR3 is TGTGCCACCAGTGACTTCCTTCGGGGGGGTTATGAGCAGTTCTTC.

The chain recombines TRBV5-1 with TRBJ2-2, with TRBD1 matching over 12 bases. The V and J ends lost 3 bases and 9 bases, in that order; junction bases with no gene match: 6. Germline V gene sequence: CDR1 SGHRS, CDR2 YFSETQ. There are 15 residues in the CDR3. CDR3 nucleotides: TGCGCCAGCAGCTCCGGGACAGGGGGCCCCCGGGAGCTGTTTTTT. Encoded protein: CASSSGTGGPRELFF.

V gene TRBV7-9 combines with J gene TRBJ2-1; the match to TRBD2 covers 8 bases. The CDR3 totals 14 residues. CDR1 is SEHNR, CDR2 FQNEAQ, per germline (reference sequence). J lost 12 bases, V lost 1 base, and 8 bases had no gene match. The CDR3 DNA reads as TGTGCCAGCAGCTTAGGTGGGACTAGTATTGGGCAGTTCTTC. Its translation: CASSLGGTSIGQFF.